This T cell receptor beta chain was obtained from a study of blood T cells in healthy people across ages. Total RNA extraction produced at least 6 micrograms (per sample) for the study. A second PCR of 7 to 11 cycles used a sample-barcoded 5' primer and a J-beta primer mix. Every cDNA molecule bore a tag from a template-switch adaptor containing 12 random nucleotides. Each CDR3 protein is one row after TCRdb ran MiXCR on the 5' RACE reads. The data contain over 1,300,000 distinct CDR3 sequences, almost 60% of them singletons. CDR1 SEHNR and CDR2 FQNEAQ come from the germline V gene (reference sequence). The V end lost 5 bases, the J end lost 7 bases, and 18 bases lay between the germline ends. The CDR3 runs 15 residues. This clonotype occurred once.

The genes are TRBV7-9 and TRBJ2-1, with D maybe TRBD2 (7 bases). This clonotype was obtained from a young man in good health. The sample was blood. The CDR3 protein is CASSPPLQGGNEQFF. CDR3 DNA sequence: TGTGCCAGCAGCCCCCCCTTACAGGGAGGGAATGAGCAGTTCTTC.